Below, 17 T cell receptor beta chains from the same sample are listed, as sequenced in a study of T cell repertoires in cytomegalovirus infection. These TCRs are of unknown antigen specificity. In TCRdb, the reads were re-called with MiXCR into one record per CDR3 protein. The sample gives around 750,000 distinct CDR3 sequences, around a third of which show up once; around 12% is in the top ten. This material consisted of cultured CD8+ T cells from PBMCs, taken from culture after CMV antigen stimulation. The receptors were sampled from a human donor in good health (CMV status not recorded). Some clones in this sample may be carry-over from other donors' samples.

This clonotype occurred many times. The V gene is TRBV7-2, the J gene TRBJ2-1; 11 positions agree with TRBD2. The ends lost 3 bases at V and 6 bases at J; junction bases unmatched: 4. Germline values: CDR1 SGHTA, CDR2 FQGNSA. CDR3 length: 15 residues. CDR3 coding DNA: TGTGCCAGCAGCTTCGTAGCGGGGGGGCCCAATGAGCAGTTCTTC. Translating gives CASSFVAGGPNEQFF.

This clonotype was seen just once. The genes are TRBV19 and TRBJ2-5; D may correspond to TRBD1 or TRBD2 (5 bases each). The CDR3 consists of 15 residues. The germline CDR1 and CDR2 sequences are LNHDA and SQIVND (reference sequence). Trimming shortened V by 3 bases and J by 1 base, and 12 bases separated the two germline ends. In DNA form, the CDR3 reads TGTGCCAGTAGTATTGGTGAGGGGTTCCAAGAGACCCAGTACTTC. It is translated as CASSIGEGFQETQYF.

This chain joins TRBV7-6 and TRBJ2-3; TRBD1 matches 9 bases. The CDR3 consists of 16 residues. Germline lookup yields CDR1 SGHVS and CDR2 FNYEAQ. V trimming: 5 bases; J trimming: 2 bases; junction bases outside the gene matches: 8. This CDR3 reads CASSPDRGTSTDTQYF. The CDR3 DNA follows: TGTGCCAGCAGCCCCGACAGGGGGACGTCCACAGATACGCAGTATTTT.

The chain links TRBV6-5 to TRBJ2-7; maybe TRBD2 (5 bases). Germline assignment: CDR1 MNHEY and CDR2 SVGAGI. The V and J ends lost 4 bases and 4 bases respectively, with 11 bases between them. This CDR3 spans 13 amino acids. CDR3 region: CASSLTTRYEQYF. As DNA, the CDR3 is TGTGCCAGCAGTTTGACTACTCGGTACGAGCAGTACTTC.

This clonotype was found many times. The chain combines TRBV7-6 with TRBJ2-2, with D perhaps TRBD1 or TRBD2 (5 bases each). The V and J ends lost 5 bases and 4 bases respectively, with 11 bases between them. This CDR3 comprises 14 residues. CDR1 and CDR2 (germline): SGHVS, FNYEAQ. The CDR3 DNA is TGTGCCAGCAGCCCGGGACCGAGCACCGGGGAGCTGTTTTTT. This sequence encodes CASSPGPSTGELFF.

In this sample, this clonotype turned up a few times. V gene TRBV11-2 combines with J gene TRBJ2-4; 10 bases are a match to TRBD1. V lost 5 bases, J lost 7 bases, and 14 bases stayed unmatched. CDR1 SGHAT and CDR2 FQNNGV come from the germline V gene. The CDR3 extends over 17 amino acids. This chain's CDR3 is CASSSNSGTGVSNIQYF. The CDR3 DNA sequence: TGTGCCAGCAGCAGTAATTCCGGGACAGGGGTTTCCAACATTCAGTACTTC. Full variable domain (remainder filled in from reference TRBV11-2 and TRBJ2-4): EAGVAQSPRYKIIEKRQSVAFWCNPISGHATLYWYQQILGQGPKLLIQFQNNGVVDDSQLPKDRFSAERLKGVDSTLKIQPAKLEDSAVYLCASSSNSGTGVSNIQYFGAGTRLSVL.

This chain uses TRBV29-1 with TRBJ2-5, with TRBD2 identical over 10 bases. V lost 7 bases to trimming and J lost 5 bases; unmatched junction nucleotides: 13. CDR1 SQVTM and CDR2 ANQGSEA come from the germline V gene. This CDR3 comprises 15 residues. The chain's CDR3 is CSASPLAGGPETQYF. The CDR3 DNA sequence: TGCAGCGCATCTCCATTAGCGGGGGGACCGGAGACCCAGTACTTC.

The gene calls are TRBV6-1 and TRBJ1-2; TRBD1 is a possible D gene (6 bases). V was clipped by 7 bases and J by 0 bases, with 18 bases between them. This CDR3 contains 16 residues. Per germline, CDR1 MNHNS and CDR2 SASEGT. CDR3 sequence: CASKGAGGPANYGYTF. The DNA for the CDR3 is TGTGCCAGCAAGGGAGCTGGGGGGCCAGCTAACTATGGCTACACCTTC.

This clonotype has a handful of counts. The rearrangement uses TRBV12-3 or TRBV12-4 and TRBJ1-2; TRBD1 is a possible D gene (6 bases). The CDR3 contains 13 residues. V was trimmed by 3 bases and J by 8 bases, leaving 13 bases between them. CDR3 in DNA: TGTGCCAGCAGTTTCATTTGGGGGCAAGGCTACACCTTC. As protein: CASSFIWGQGYTF.

This clonotype has at least ten counts. The chain links TRBV7-6 to TRBJ1-4; D is uncertain. The germline V gene encodes CDR1 SGHVS and CDR2 FNYEAQ. V lost 2 bases to trimming and J lost 0 bases, with 10 bases between them. The CDR3 totals 16 residues. CDR3 in DNA: TGTGCCAGCAGCTTAAGGCCGTTTGCAACTAATGAAAAACTGTTTTTT. It is translated as CASSLRPFATNEKLFF.

The gene calls are TRBV24-1 and TRBJ1-4; no clear D gene. This CDR3 is built from 13 residues. In germline, CDR1 is KGHDR, CDR2 SFDVKD. Trimming left V 9 bases short and J 8 bases short, with 15 bases between. In nucleotides, the CDR3 is TGTGCCACCGGACGGCGGGCGGAGGAAAAACTGTTTTTT. Translated: CATGRRAEEKLFF.

This clonotype was observed a few times. The rearrangement joins TRBV5-1 to TRBJ2-3; D possibly corresponds to TRBD2 (5 bases). Germline V gene sequence: CDR1 SGHRS, CDR2 YFSETQ. The CDR3 runs 15 residues. V was pared by 5 bases and J by 0 bases, with 13 bases between. DNA for the CDR3: TGCGCCAGCAGGCGGGTTCTATCGAGCACAGATACGCAGTATTTT. Translation: CASRRVLSSTDTQYF.

The J gene is TRBJ2-1, the V gene TRBV4-2, with 7 positions matching TRBD1. Per the germline V gene, CDR1 is LGHNA and CDR2 is YNFKEQ. After removal of 1 base from V and 2 bases from J, the junction contained 2 bases not matched to a gene. CDR3 length equals 15 residues. The CDR3 region is CASSQGDSTYNEQFF. The CDR3 DNA reads TGTGCCAGCAGCCAAGGGGACAGTACCTACAATGAGCAGTTCTTC.

This clonotype came up many times. V and J are TRBV2 and TRBJ2-7; maybe TRBD1 (5 bases). The germline V gene has CDR1 SNHLY and CDR2 FYNNEI. V lost 6 bases to trimming and J lost 1 base, with 13 bases between them. This CDR3 comprises 14 residues. The CDR3 DNA follows: TGTGCCAGCAGGGACAAATCCGGGTCCTACGAGCAGTACTTC. It is translated as CASRDKSGSYEQYF.

This clonotype was seen once. For the CDR3, the DNA is TGTGCCAGCAGTCAATGTAGCAATCAGCCCCAGCATTTT. Its translation is CASSQCSNQPQHF. The chain has TRBV6-6 and TRBJ1-5; D is unclear. Germline V lookup: CDR1 MNHNY, CDR2 SVGAGI (reference sequence). V was clipped by 5 bases and J by 0 bases, with 5 bases between them. The CDR3 extends over 13 amino acids.

V gene TRBV7-8 combines with J gene TRBJ2-2; 9 bases map to TRBD1. The CDR3 contains 17 residues. Trimming cost V 0 bases and J 6 bases; bases outside gene matches: 8. From germline, CDR1 is SGHVS and CDR2 FQNEAQ. DNA of the CDR3: TGTGCCAGCAGCTTAGCGCCAGGGACAGGGTGGGCCGGGGAGCTGTTTTTT. It specifies CASSLAPGTGWAGELFF.

The genes are TRBV29-1 and TRBJ1-2, with TRBD1 identical over 7 bases. This CDR3 has 14 amino acids. V lost 1 base to trimming and J lost 3 bases; unmatched junction nucleotides: 5. CDR1 and CDR2 (germline): SQVTM, ANQGSEA. The CDR3 DNA reads as TGCAGCGTTGAAGGACAGGGTTTCGACTATGGCTACACCTTC. It encodes CSVEGQGFDYGYTF.